The 12 T cell receptor beta chains below all came from one sample that was sequenced in a study of identical twins (dated by TCRdb to 2015 to 2016). Library preparation was by 5' RACE. Sequenced on an Illumina HiSeq 2000. Starting from the raw public reads, TCRdb applied fastp trimming at Q25, assembled clones with MiXCR and retained in-frame beta chains. For every CDR3 protein sequence, its rows merge into one entry that carries the most common genes and DNA. Recorded for this sample are under 1 million distinct CDR3 sequences; 10% to 15% of them occurred a single time. The ten largest clones capture 1.5% to 2% of the sample. The same data also contributed to another study, on yellow fever vaccine responses in identical twins.

What was sequenced was PBMCs. These receptor sequences come from a young woman in good health.

The chain employs TRBV7-6 and TRBJ1-2; D is perhaps TRBD1 (6 bases). Germline CDR1 and CDR2: SGHVS and FNYEAQ. V lost 2 bases, J lost 9 bases, and 10 bases lay in between. The CDR3 length is 12 residues. The CDR3 DNA sequence: TGTGCCAGCAGCTTATGGCAGGGGAGCTACACCTTC. Its protein product is CASSLWQGSYTF.

The V call is TRBV14, the J call TRBJ2-3, with a tentative D call TRBD2 (5 bases). The CDR3 extends over 16 amino acids. Germline loops: CDR1 SGHDN, CDR2 FVKESK. The germline V and J ends were trimmed by 1 base and 2 bases, with 13 bases remaining between them. The CDR3 here is CASSQVIGLPTDTQYF. CDR3 DNA sequence: TGTGCCAGCAGCCAAGTTATAGGACTGCCCACAGATACGCAGTATTTT.

This clonotype has just a few counts. The gene calls are TRBV28 and TRBJ2-1; possibly TRBD2 for D (5 bases). The germline gives CDR1 MDHEN, CDR2 SYDVKM. CDR3 length: 13 amino acids. Trimming removed 2 bases at V and 9 bases at J, with 11 bases between. CDR3 DNA: TGTGCCAGCAGTTTAAGTTTGCTAGCTGAGCAGTTCTTC. Protein product: CASSLSLLAEQFF.

The V call is TRBV7-3, the J call TRBJ2-7; the D gene could be TRBD1 or TRBD2 (5 bases each). Germline V gene lookup returns CDR1 SGHTA and CDR2 FQGTGA. V lost 5 bases and J lost 1, with 18 bases in between. The CDR3 loop spans 16 amino acids. The DNA of the CDR3 is TGTGCCAGCAGCCCCCACCGGGACGGCCGTTCCTACGAGCAGTACTTC. Its protein product is CASSPHRDGRSYEQYF.

The rearrangement links TRBV24-1 to TRBJ2-5; no reliable D call. Trimming removed 3 bases at V and 4 bases at J, with 8 bases between. The germline V gene has CDR1 KGHDR and CDR2 SFDVKD. The CDR3 runs to 13 residues. CDR3 sequence: CATSDPVSETQYF. CDR3 bases: TGTGCCACCAGTGATCCGGTCTCAGAGACCCAGTACTTC.

V usage is TRBV5-1 and J usage is TRBJ2-1; weak D call: TRBD1 (6 bases). There are 15 residues in the CDR3. Germline V gene lookup returns CDR1 SGHRS and CDR2 YFSETQ. Trimming removed 4 bases at V and 0 bases at J, with 11 bases between. Here the CDR3 DNA reads TGCGCCAGCAGCGCCGGACAGTACTCCTACAATGAGCAGTTCTTC. This gives the protein CASSAGQYSYNEQFF.

The chain combines TRBV5-1 with TRBJ2-1, with 8 bases lining up with TRBD1. Germline CDR1 and CDR2: SGHRS and YFSETQ. The CDR3 covers 14 residues. The V gene end was trimmed by 0 bases and the J gene end by 7 bases; junction bases not matched to a gene: 3. CDR3 residues: CASSLGQGWNEQFF. Written as DNA, the CDR3 is TGCGCCAGCAGCTTGGGACAGGGGTGGAATGAGCAGTTCTTC.

The V gene is TRBV5-1, the J gene TRBJ2-1; 7 positions match TRBD1. Germline V CDR1 and CDR2: SGHRS, YFSETQ. CDR3 length: 14 residues. After removal of 4 bases from V and 5 bases from J, the junction contained 6 bases not matched to a gene. The CDR3 region is CASSKTTGNNEQFF. CDR3 DNA sequence: TGCGCCAGCAGCAAAACGACAGGGAACAATGAGCAGTTCTTC.

The chain couples TRBV7-6 to TRBJ2-1; 9 nucleotides agree with TRBD2. Germline lookup yields CDR1 SGHVS and CDR2 FNYEAQ. With V trimmed by 1 base and J by 6 bases, 7 bases remained unmatched. This CDR3 is built from 16 residues. The CDR3 loop is CASSLGAGTSSNEQFF. Written as DNA, the CDR3 is TGTGCCAGCAGCTTAGGGGCCGGGACTAGCTCCAATGAGCAGTTCTTC.

V gene TRBV7-9 combines with J gene TRBJ2-7; TRBD2 aligns across 12 bases. Germline lookup yields CDR1 SEHNR and CDR2 FQNEAQ (reference sequence). There are 16 residues in the CDR3. The trim removed 3 bases at V and 3 bases at J, leaving 6 bases unmatched. CDR3: CASSLKTSGSFYEQYF. The CDR3 DNA sequence: TGTGCCAGCAGCTTGAAGACTAGCGGGAGTTTCTACGAGCAGTACTTC.

This chain's CDR3 is CAMSLAGGADTQYF. The CDR3 nucleotides read TGTGCCATGAGCCTAGCGGGGGGGGCAGATACGCAGTATTTT. The chain recombines TRBV10-3 with TRBJ2-3; 12 bases are a match to TRBD2. Germline V CDR1 and CDR2: ENHRY, SYGVKD. This CDR3 is built from 14 residues. V was clipped by 9 bases and J by 4 bases; unmatched bases: 5.

In its sample, this clonotype was seen a few times. This chain links TRBV7-9 with TRBJ2-7; no clear D. Germline V CDR1 and CDR2: SEHNR, FQNEAQ (reference sequence). This CDR3 is built from 13 residues. V lost 1 base, J lost 3 bases, and 7 bases lay in between. The CDR3 DNA follows: TGTGCCAGCAGCTTAGATTGGGGCTACGAGCAGTACGTC. Its translation is CASSLDWGYEQYV.